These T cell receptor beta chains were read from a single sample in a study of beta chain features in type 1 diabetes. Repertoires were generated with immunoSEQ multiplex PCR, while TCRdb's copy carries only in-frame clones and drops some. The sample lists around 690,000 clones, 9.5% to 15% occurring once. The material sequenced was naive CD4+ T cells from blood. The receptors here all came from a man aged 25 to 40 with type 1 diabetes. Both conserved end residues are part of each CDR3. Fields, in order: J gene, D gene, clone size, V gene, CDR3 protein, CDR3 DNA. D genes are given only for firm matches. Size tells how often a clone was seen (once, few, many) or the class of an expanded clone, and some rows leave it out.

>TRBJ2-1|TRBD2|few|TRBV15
CATSRTPTSGNNEQFF
TGTGCCACCAGCAGAACCCCGACTAGCGGAAACAATGAGCAGTTCTTC
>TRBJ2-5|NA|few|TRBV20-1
CSATRETQYF
TGCAGTGCTACCCGGGAGACCCAGTACTTC
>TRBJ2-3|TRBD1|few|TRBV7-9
CASSLARTGDGDTQYF
TGTGCCAGCAGCTTAGCTAGGACAGGGGACGGAGATACGCAGTATTTT
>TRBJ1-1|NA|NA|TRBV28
CASSPRGGNTEAFF
TGTGCCAGCAGTCCCCGGGGTGGGAACACTGAAGCTTTCTTT
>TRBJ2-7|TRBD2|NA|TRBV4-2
CASSQAWRERGLRYEQYF
TGTGCCAGCAGCCAAGCCTGGAGGGAGCGGGGGTTGCGCTACGAGCAGTACTTC
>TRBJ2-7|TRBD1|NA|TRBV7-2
CASGLGQGAREQYF
TGTGCCAGCGGACTTGGGCAGGGGGCTCGAGAGCAGTACTTC
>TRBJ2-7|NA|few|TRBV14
CASSQLTRGSYEQYF
TGTGCCAGCAGCCAATTAACCAGGGGCTCCTACGAGCAGTACTTC
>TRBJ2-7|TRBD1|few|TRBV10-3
CAISESRDRVF
TGTGCCATCAGTGAGTCACGGGACAGGGTTTTC
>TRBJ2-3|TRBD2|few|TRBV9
CASSVGGGGATDTQYF
TGTGCCAGCAGCGTAGGCGGCGGGGGGGCAACAGATACGCAGTATTTT
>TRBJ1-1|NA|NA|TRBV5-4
CASSQAGGNTEAFF
TGTGCCAGCAGCCAAGCAGGAGGGAACACTGAAGCTTTCTTT
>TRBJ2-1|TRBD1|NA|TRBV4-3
CASKLGQGPHNEQFF
TGCGCCAGCAAGCTAGGACAGGGGCCCCACAATGAGCAGTTCTTC
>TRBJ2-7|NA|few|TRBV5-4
CASSSTYEQYF
TGTGCCAGCAGCTCAACCTACGAGCAGTACTTC
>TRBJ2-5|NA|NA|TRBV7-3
CASSPVGGLETQYF
TGTGCCAGCAGCCCGGTTGGGGGGCTAGAGACCCAGTACTTC
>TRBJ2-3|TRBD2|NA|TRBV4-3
CASSQAIVAGGKDTQYF
TGCGCCAGCAGCCAAGCCATAGTAGCGGGGGGGAAAGATACGCAGTATTTT
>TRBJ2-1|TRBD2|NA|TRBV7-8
CASQLRGSGRSYNEQFF
TGTGCCAGCCAGCTTAGGGGAAGCGGGAGGTCCTACAATGAGCAGTTCTTC
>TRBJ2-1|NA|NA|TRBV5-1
CASSLGQISYNEQFF
TGCGCCAGCAGCTTGGGGCAGATCTCCTACAATGAGCAGTTCTTC
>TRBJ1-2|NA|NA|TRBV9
CASSVDIGQSNYGYTF
TGTGCCAGCAGCGTAGATATCGGACAGTCCAACTATGGCTACACCTTC
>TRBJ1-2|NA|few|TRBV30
CAWSAYLGLHYTF
TGTGCCTGGAGTGCCTACCTCGGCTTGCACTACACCTTC
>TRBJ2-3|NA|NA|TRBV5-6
CASSFPGPADTQYF
TGTGCCAGCAGCTTTCCGGGTCCCGCAGATACGCAGTATTTT
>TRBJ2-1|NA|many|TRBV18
CASSPDQVANEQFF
TGTGCCAGCTCACCAGATCAGGTCGCCAATGAGCAGTTCTTC
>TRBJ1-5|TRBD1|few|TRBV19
CASSTRTGGLGNQPQHF
TGTGCCAGTAGTACCCGGACAGGGGGTTTAGGCAATCAGCCCCAGCATTTT
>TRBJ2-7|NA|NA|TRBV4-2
CASSQEPTSYEQYF
TGTGCCAGCAGCCAAGAACCGACCTCCTACGAGCAGTACTTC
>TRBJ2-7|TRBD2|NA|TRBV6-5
CASSYGGQGGFHEQYF
TGTGCCAGCAGTTACGGTGGGCAGGGAGGGTTCCACGAGCAGTACTTC
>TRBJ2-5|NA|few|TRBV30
CAWSVRETQYF
TGTGCCTGGAGTGTACGAGAGACCCAGTACTTC
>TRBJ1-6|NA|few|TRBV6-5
CASSPLQGPTPLHF
TGTGCCAGCAGCCCTCTGCAGGGTCCCACACCCCTCCACTTT
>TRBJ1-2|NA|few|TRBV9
CASSVDANYGYTF
TGTGCCAGCAGCGTGGATGCGAACTATGGCTACACCTTC
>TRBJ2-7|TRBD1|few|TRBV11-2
CASSPTGTAFTYEQYF
TGTGCCAGCAGCCCCACCGGGACAGCCTTCACTTACGAGCAGTACTTC
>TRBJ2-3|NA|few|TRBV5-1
CASSLGQTSTDTQYF
TGCGCCAGCAGCTTGGGACAGACTAGCACAGATACGCAGTATTTT
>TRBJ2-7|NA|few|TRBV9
CASSPRPSYEQYF
TGTGCCAGCAGCCCACGGCCCTCCTACGAGCAGTACTTC
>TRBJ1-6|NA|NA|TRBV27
CASSLEFNSPLHF
TGTGCCAGCAGTTTAGAGTTCAATTCACCCCTCCACTTT
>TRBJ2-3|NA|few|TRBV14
CASSQGLTRLGVRDTQYF
TGTGCCAGCAGCCAAGGACTAACCCGACTAGGAGTGAGAGATACGCAGTATTTT
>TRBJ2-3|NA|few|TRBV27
CASSLSPLIDTQYF
TGTGCCAGCAGTTTATCACCGCTCATAGATACGCAGTATTTT
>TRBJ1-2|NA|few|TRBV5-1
CASSLLINYGYTF
TGCGCCAGCAGCTTGCTCATTAACTATGGCTACACCTTC
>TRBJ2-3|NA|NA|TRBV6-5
CASSYSSGSTDTQYF
TGTGCCAGCAGTTACTCGAGCGGTAGCACAGATACGCAGTATTTT
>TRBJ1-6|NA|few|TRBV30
CAWSAGRNSPLHF
TGTGCCTGGAGTGCTGGCAGAAATTCACCCCTCCACTTT
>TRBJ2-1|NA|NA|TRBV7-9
CASSLREGGYNEQFF
TGTGCCAGCAGCCTCAGGGAGGGGGGCTACAATGAGCAGTTCTTC
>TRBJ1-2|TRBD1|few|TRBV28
CASSSWTGSVIYGYTF
TGTGCCAGCAGCTCCTGGACAGGGTCGGTTATCTATGGCTACACCTTC
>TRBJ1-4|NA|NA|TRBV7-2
CASSPGNWNEKLFF
TGTGCCAGCAGCCCAGGGAATTGGAATGAAAAACTGTTTTTT
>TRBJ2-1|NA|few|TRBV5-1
CASSLGQAGNYNEQFF
TGCGCCAGCAGCTTGGGACAAGCCGGGAACTACAATGAGCAGTTCTTC
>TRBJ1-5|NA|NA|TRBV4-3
CASSQGQGEEPQHF
TGCGCCAGCAGCCAAGGGCAGGGAGAGGAACCCCAGCATTTT
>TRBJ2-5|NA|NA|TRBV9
CASSVVAGQETQYF
TGTGCCAGCAGCGTAGTCGCGGGACAAGAGACCCAGTACTTC
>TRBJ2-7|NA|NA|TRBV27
CASSLFSGYEQYF
TGTGCCAGCAGTTTATTCTCGGGGTACGAGCAGTACTTC
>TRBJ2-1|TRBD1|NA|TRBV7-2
CASRFGTGGYNEQFF
TGTGCCAGCAGGTTCGGGACAGGGGGATACAATGAGCAGTTCTTC
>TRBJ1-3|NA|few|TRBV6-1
CASSEWTARQGSGNTIYF
TGTGCCAGCAGTGAATGGACAGCCCGCCAGGGGTCTGGAAACACCATATATTTT
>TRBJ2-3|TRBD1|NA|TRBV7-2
CASSHPGQGVSTDTQYF
TGTGCCAGCAGTCATCCCGGGCAGGGGGTTAGCACAGATACGCAGTATTTT
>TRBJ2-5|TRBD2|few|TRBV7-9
CASSPGGSGGFGETQYF
TGTGCCAGCAGCCCCGGAGGTAGCGGGGGGTTCGGGGAGACCCAGTACTTC
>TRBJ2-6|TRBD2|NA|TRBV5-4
CASSLWLAGGPGANVLTF
TGTGCCAGCAGCTTATGGCTAGCGGGGGGGCCTGGGGCCAACGTCCTGACTTTC
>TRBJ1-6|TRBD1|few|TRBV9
CASSRGGTADSPLHF
TGTGCCAGCAGTAGAGGGGGGACAGCCGATTCACCCCTCCACTTT
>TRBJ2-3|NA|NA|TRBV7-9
CASSWGTSADTQYF
TGTGCCAGCAGCTGGGGGACTTCCGCGGATACGCAGTATTTT
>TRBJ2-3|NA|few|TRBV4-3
CASSQTLYPGTDTQYF
TGCGCCAGCAGCCAGACTCTATACCCCGGCACAGATACGCAGTATTTT